This T cell receptor beta chain was observed in a study of CD8+CD57+ T cells in acquired aplastic anemia (dated by TCRdb to 2017 to 2018). Turning to the overall study: On average, sorted CD4+ and CD8+ cells yielded around 3.5 ug of extracted DNA, with a range of roughly 0.17 to 27.4 ug. CD8+CD57+ expansion was defined as a frequency above the mean frequency observed in healthy subjects.

Flow cytometry had shown CD8+CD57+ cell expansion in the patients selected for sequencing. Severe acquired aplastic anemia was diagnosed in all patients according to International Study of Aplastic Anemia and Agranulocytosis and Camitta criteria. At the time blood was sampled, none of the patients had received any therapy. In this study, sorted CD4+ and CD8+ T cells from the blood of healthy subjects and of severe aplastic anemia patients had their TCR repertoires deep-sequenced. Patients were enrolled in the USA under clinicaltrials.gov protocols 00001620, 01623167, 00001397, 00071045, 00081523 and 00961064. Ficoll-Paque density gradient centrifugation was used to isolate peripheral blood mononuclear cells. Before DNA was extracted, CD4+ and CD8+ T cells were sorted using either FACS or magnetic beads. Concerning this clonotype: Its binding antigen is unknown. Base qualities are not provided; no much larger clone lies one nucleotide away.

Spanning cysteine to phenylalanine, the CDR3 consists of 14 amino acids. The read is trimmed to its CDR3 DNA, 42 bases read in frame from base 1. Clipping removes 6 bases from V and 6 bases from J, with 10 as the unmatched junction base count. In the germline V gene, CDR1 corresponds to SGHVT and CDR2 to SQSDAQ. Beyond this particular receptor, the publication reports: CD8+ Simpson's diversity did not differ significantly between patients and healthy controls (P=0.060). Around 30 CD8+ CDR3 sequences were found to be shared between patients and controls, but these sequences appeared to be highly expressed in patients and within the immunodominant clones of the patients.

Genomic DNA was used as template for profiling of TCR beta VDJ combinations and CDR3 sequences. An Illumina HiSeq 2000 was used for TCR repertoire sequencing. In the original analysis: Repertoires were assessed using TRBV/TRBJ rearrangement plots, CDR3 size and DJ length profiles, and Simpson's diversity index. The most abundant DNA sequence in the deep sequencing data was defined as the immunodominant clone. CDR3 amino acid sequences were checked for sharing across subjects and were also compared against the VDJdb database and published repertoires. TCRdb reprocessing: public reads trimmed at Q25 with fastp, clones called with MiXCR, in-frame beta chains kept. CDR3 protein duplicates are merged, each entry listing the most common genes and DNA. TCRdb's processing, not the authors' own work, is the source of the V and J calls. For this sample the table gives 150,000 to 200,000 distinct CDR3 sequences, of which 63% were detected only once. The ten largest clonotypes hold more than 40% of the sample.

The rearrangement combines TRBV7-4 with TRBJ2-7, and TRBD2 matches 8 of the central bases. The sample was sorted CD4+, CD8+, or CD8+CD57+ T cells (not recorded which) from PBMCs. The sequence was obtained from a human donor with aplastic anemia. For the CDR3, the sequence is CASRLPGLGSEQYF. The nucleotide sequence is TGTGCCAGCAGGTTACCGGGACTAGGTAGCGAGCAGTACTTC.